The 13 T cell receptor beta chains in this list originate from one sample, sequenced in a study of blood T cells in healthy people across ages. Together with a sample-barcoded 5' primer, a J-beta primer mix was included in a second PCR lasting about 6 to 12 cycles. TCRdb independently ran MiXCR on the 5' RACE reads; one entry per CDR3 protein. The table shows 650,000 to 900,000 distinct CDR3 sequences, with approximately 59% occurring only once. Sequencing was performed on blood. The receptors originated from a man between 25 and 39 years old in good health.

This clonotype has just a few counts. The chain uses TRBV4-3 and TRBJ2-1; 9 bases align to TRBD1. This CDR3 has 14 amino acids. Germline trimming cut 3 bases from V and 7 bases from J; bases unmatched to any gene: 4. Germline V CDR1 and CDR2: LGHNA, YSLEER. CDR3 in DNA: TGCGCCAGCAGCCAGGGGACAGGGTGGAATGAGCAGTTCTTC. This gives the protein CASSQGTGWNEQFF.

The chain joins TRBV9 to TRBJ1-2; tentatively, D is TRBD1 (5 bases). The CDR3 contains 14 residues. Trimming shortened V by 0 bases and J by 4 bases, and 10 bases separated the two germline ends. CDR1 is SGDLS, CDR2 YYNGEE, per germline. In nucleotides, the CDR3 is TGTGCCAGCAGCGTAGATCGGGGCAGCTATGGCTACACCTTC. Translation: CASSVDRGSYGYTF.

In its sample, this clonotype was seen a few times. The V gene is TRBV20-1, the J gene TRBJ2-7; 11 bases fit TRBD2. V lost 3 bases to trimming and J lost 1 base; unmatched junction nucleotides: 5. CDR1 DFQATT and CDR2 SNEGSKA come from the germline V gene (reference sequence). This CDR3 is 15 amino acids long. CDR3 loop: CSARASSGGSYEQYF. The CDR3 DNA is TGCAGTGCTAGGGCTTCTAGCGGGGGGTCCTACGAGCAGTACTTC.

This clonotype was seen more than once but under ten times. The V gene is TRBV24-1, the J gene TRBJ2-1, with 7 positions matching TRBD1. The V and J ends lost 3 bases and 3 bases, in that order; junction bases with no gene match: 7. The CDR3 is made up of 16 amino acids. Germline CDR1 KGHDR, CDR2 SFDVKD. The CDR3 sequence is CATSDLPGQSYNEQFF. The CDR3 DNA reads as TGTGCCACCAGTGATCTCCCGGGACAGAGCTACAATGAGCAGTTCTTC.

CDR3 coding DNA: TGCAGTGCTAGTCGTCGGACAGGGAATGGCCAAGAGACCCAGTACTTC. Translating it yields CSASRRTGNGQETQYF. The rearrangement joins TRBV20-1 to TRBJ2-5; the match to TRBD1 covers 8 bases. The V gene end was trimmed by 3 bases and the J gene end by 1 base; junction bases not matched to a gene: 10. The CDR3 is 16 residues long. CDR1 is DFQATT and CDR2 is SNEGSKA in the germline V gene (reference sequence).

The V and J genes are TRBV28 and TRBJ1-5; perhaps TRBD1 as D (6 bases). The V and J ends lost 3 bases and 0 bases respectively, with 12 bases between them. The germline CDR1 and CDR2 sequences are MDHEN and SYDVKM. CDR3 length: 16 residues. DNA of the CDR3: TGTGCCAGCAGTTTTACCGGGACACCTAGCAATCAGCCCCAGCATTTT. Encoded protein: CASSFTGTPSNQPQHF.

The CDR3 nucleotides read TGTGCCACCAGCAAAGACTTGGTTAGAGAGACCCAGTACTTC. Translated, it gives CATSKDLVRETQYF. The chain is built from TRBV15 and TRBJ2-7, with unresolved D. The end of the DNA aligns better with TRBJ2-5, so the J call may be wrong. This CDR3 has 14 residues. Germline CDR1 is LNHNV and CDR2 is YYDKDF (reference sequence).

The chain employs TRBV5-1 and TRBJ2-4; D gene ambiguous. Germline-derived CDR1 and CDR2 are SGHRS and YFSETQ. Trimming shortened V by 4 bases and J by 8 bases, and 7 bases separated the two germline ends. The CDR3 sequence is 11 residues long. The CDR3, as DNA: TGCGCCAGCAGCGGGCCGGACATTCAGTACTTC. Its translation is CASSGPDIQYF.

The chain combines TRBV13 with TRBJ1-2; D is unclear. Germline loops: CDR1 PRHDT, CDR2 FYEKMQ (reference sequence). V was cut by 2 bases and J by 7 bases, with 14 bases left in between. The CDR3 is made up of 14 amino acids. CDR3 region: CASSLLGQAGGYTF. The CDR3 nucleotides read TGTGCCAGCAGCTTATTAGGGCAGGCGGGTGGCTACACCTTC.

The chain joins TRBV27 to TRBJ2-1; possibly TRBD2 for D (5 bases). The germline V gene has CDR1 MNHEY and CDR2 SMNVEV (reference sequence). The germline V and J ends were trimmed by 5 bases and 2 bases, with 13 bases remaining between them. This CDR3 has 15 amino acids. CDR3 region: CASSPVAPTYNEQFF. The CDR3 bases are TGTGCCAGCAGTCCCGTAGCGCCAACCTACAATGAGCAGTTCTTC.

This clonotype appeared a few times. CDR3 nucleotides: TGTGCCAGCAAGGCAGGGGGTAATCAGCCCCAGCATTTT. Translated, it gives CASKAGGNQPQHF. J is TRBJ1-5 and V is TRBV12-3 or TRBV12-4; 7 positions match TRBD1. Germline trimming cut 7 bases from V and 4 bases from J; bases unmatched to any gene: 4. The CDR3 is made up of 13 amino acids.

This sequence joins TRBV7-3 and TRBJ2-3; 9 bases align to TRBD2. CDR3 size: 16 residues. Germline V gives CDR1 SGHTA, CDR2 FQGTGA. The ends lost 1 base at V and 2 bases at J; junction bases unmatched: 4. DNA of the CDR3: TGTGCCAGCAGCTTAAATCTAGCGGGGACCACAGATACGCAGTATTTT. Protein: CASSLNLAGTTDTQYF.

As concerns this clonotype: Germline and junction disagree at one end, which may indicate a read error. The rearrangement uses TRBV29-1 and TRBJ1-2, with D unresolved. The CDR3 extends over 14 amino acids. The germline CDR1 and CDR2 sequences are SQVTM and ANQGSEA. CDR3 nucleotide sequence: TGCAGCGTCGAAGTAAGCGGAGCAGTCTATGGCTACACCTTC. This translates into CSVEVSGAVYGYTF.